This T cell receptor beta chain was captured in a study of T cells after yellow fever vaccination. Study-wide results and caveats: A weaker secondary response peaked on day 5, the primary on day 15.

Turning to this clonotype: The antigen remains undetermined.

TCRdb re-analysed the 5' RACE reads in MiXCR, keeping a single row per CDR3 protein. The sample holds about 510,000 distinct CDR3 sequences; 20% to 25% are singletons and the top ten take approximately 16%. The germline V gene encodes CDR1 SGDLS and CDR2 YYNGEE. CDR3 length: 13 residues. Trimming took 5 bases from V and 3 from J, leaving 9 bases between them. The chain uses TRBV9 and TRBJ1-5; D gene uncertain. The receptor was derived from a man between 18 and 29 years old who received the YFV17D yellow fever vaccine. The sample in question was PBMCs, obtained roughly 20 days after the first yellow fever vaccination. DNA for the CDR3: TGTGCCAGCAGTCGACACCTCAATCAGCCCCAGCATTTT. Its protein is CASSRHLNQPQHF.